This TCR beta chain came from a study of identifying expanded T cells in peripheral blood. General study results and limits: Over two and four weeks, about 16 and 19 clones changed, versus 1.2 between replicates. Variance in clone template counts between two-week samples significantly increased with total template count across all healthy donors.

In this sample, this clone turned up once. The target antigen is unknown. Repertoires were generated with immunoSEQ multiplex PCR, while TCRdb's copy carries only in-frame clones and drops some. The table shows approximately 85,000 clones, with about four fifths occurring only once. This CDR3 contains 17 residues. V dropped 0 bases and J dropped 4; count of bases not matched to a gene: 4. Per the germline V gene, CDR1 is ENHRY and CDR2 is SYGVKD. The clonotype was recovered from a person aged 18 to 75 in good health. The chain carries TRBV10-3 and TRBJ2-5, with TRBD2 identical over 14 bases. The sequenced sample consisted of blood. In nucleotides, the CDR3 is TGTGCCATCAGTGAGTCGACTAGCGGGAGGGCCGGAGAGACCCAGTACTTC. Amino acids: CAISESTSGRAGETQYF.